A single sample is the source of the 2 T cell receptor beta chains below, sequenced in a study of blood T cell repertoires in COVID-19. Libraries were prepared by immunoSEQ multiplex PCR; TCRdb keeps only in-frame clonotypes and omits some of them. The repertoire holds roughly 64,000 clones, roughly 80% seen once, with 12% to 15% in the top ten. The sequenced sample was peripheral blood. Source of these receptors: a man aged 55 to 70 with COVID-19, enrolled during active disease.

The rearrangement links TRBV30 to TRBJ2-7; 11 bases are a match to TRBD2. J gave up 4 bases and V 4 bases, and 21 bases lay outside the gene matches. The germline gives CDR1 GTSNPN, CDR2 SVGIG (reference sequence). CDR3 length equals 19 residues. The CDR3 nucleotides are TGTGCCTGGAATACCGCTGGTGGGATGATAGCGGGGGGGCAATACGAGCAGTACTTC. Translated, it gives CAWNTAGGMIAGGQYEQYF.

The rearrangement uses TRBV3-1 (or the pseudogene TRBV3-2) and TRBJ2-5; 8 bases align to TRBD2. The V gene end was trimmed by 4 bases and the J gene end by 3 bases; junction bases not matched to a gene: 7. Germline loops: CDR1 LGHDT, CDR2 YNNKEL (reference sequence). The CDR3 runs to 15 residues. The CDR3 DNA sequence: TGTGCCAGCAGCCGGCCCCCGCGGGGGGAAGAGACCCAGTACTTC. It translates to CASSRPPRGEETQYF.